The 21 T cell receptor beta chains reported below all come from one sample, sequenced in a study of shared clonotypes between healthy human individuals. Profiling relied on immunoSEQ multiplex PCR, and the TCRdb table lists in-frame clones only, not all of them. Of some 350,000 clones listed, under 80% were seen once; the top ten hold about a tenth. Sample: memory CD4+ T cells sorted from blood. Subset defined: CD45RA-negative fraction. These receptors originate from a man aged 30 to 39 in good health.

The J gene is TRBJ1-1, the V gene TRBV28, with D hard to call. Germline CDR1 is MDHEN and CDR2 is SYDVKM. The CDR3 covers 13 residues. Trimming shortened V by 6 bases and J by 7 bases, and 15 bases separated the two germline ends. In nucleotides, the CDR3 is TGTGCCAGCAGCACCCCGGGCCGGGGTGAAGCTTTCTTT. Protein product: CASSTPGRGEAFF.

This chain connects TRBV19 to TRBJ2-5; D tentatively fits TRBD1 or TRBD2 (5 bases each). Germline lookup yields CDR1 LNHDA and CDR2 SQIVND (reference sequence). The CDR3 spans 15 residues. Trimming removed 1 base at V and 7 bases at J, with 16 bases between. The CDR3 nucleotides are TGTGCCAGTAGTATAGCACCGGGGCCGCAGGGGACCCAGTACTTC. Translation gives CASSIAPGPQGTQYF.

This clone has only one observation. The chain joins TRBV7-9 to TRBJ2-5, with TRBD2 identical over 15 bases. J lost 3 bases, V lost 5 bases, and 10 bases had no gene match. Germline V gene lookup returns CDR1 SEHNR and CDR2 FQNEAQ (reference sequence). CDR3 length: 18 amino acids. CDR3 sequence: CASSPGLAGGGSKETQYF. The DNA for the CDR3 is TGTGCCAGCAGCCCGGGACTAGCGGGAGGTGGTTCCAAAGAGACCCAGTACTTC.

This rearrangement joins TRBV4-1 to TRBJ2-6; 8 bases match TRBD1. In germline, CDR1 is MGHRA, CDR2 YSYEKL. The ends lost 0 bases at V and 1 base at J; junction bases unmatched: 8. There are 19 residues in the CDR3. The DNA for the CDR3 is TGCGCCAGCAGCCAAGATAATGCAGGGGGCCTGTCTGGGGCCAACGTCCTGACTTTC. This translates into CASSQDNAGGLSGANVLTF.

The gene calls are TRBV9 and TRBJ1-1, with D hard to call. V lost 3 bases to trimming and J lost 0 bases, with 9 bases between them. This CDR3 is 14 amino acids long. The germline V gene encodes CDR1 SGDLS and CDR2 YYNGEE. This CDR3 is CASSASLVNTEAFF. The CDR3 DNA reads TGTGCCAGCAGCGCCAGCCTGGTGAACACTGAAGCTTTCTTT.

The chain has TRBV10-1 and TRBJ2-3; D is ambiguous. Trimming cost V 0 bases and J 7 bases, with 17 bases left between them. Per germline, CDR1 WNHNN and CDR2 SYGVQD (reference sequence). There are 16 residues in the CDR3. The CDR3 is CASSESVALIGHTQYF. For the CDR3, the DNA is TGCGCCAGCAGTGAGTCTGTAGCTCTCATTGGACATACGCAGTATTTT.

For the CDR3, the DNA is TGTGCCAGCAGCGTAGCGATAGGGGGTGGAGATGAAAAACTGTTTTTT. Translation: CASSVAIGGGDEKLFF. The chain uses TRBV9 and TRBJ1-4; D is perhaps TRBD1 (6 bases). The V end was cut by 0 bases, the J end by 6 bases, with 15 bases between. This CDR3 is 16 amino acids long. From germline, CDR1 is SGDLS and CDR2 YYNGEE. Complete variable domain (other parts from reference TRBV9 and TRBJ1-4): DSGVTQTPKHLITATGQRVTLRCSPRSGDLSVYWYQQSLDQGLQFLIQYYNGEERAKGNILERFSAQQFPDLHSELNLSSLELGDSALYFCASSVAIGGGDEKLFFGSGTQLSVL.

This rearrangement joins TRBV4-1 to TRBJ2-5; D may be TRBD2 (5 bases). Between the trimmed V and J ends, which lost 0 bases and 4 bases, there was a span of 9 bases. Germline V gives CDR1 MGHRA, CDR2 YSYEKL. The CDR3 consists of 14 residues. The CDR3 here is CASSQDGVRETQYF. The CDR3 coding sequence is TGCGCCAGCAGCCAAGACGGGGTTCGAGAGACCCAGTACTTC.

This chain connects TRBV5-1 to TRBJ1-3; D is undetermined. Trimming left V 2 bases short and J 0 bases short, with 6 bases between. Per the germline V gene, CDR1 is SGHRS and CDR2 is YFSETQ. CDR3 length: 14 residues. CDR3 loop: CASSFRNSGNTIYF. CDR3 nucleotide sequence: TGCGCCAGCAGCTTCCGTAACTCTGGAAACACCATATATTTT.

The chain carries TRBV7-6 and TRBJ2-7; TRBD1 matches at 7 bases. This CDR3 has 16 amino acids. Per the germline V gene, CDR1 is SGHVS and CDR2 is FNYEAQ. Trimming cost V 1 base and J 3 bases; bases outside gene matches: 9. The CDR3 nucleotides read TGTGCCAGCAGCTTAGGTGTAGGGGGCGCGGGCTACGAGCAGTACTTC. It specifies CASSLGVGGAGYEQYF.

The chain's CDR3 is CASRWGWTEAFF. Written as DNA, the CDR3 is TGTGCCAGCAGATGGGGTTGGACTGAAGCTTTCTTT. V is TRBV28 and J is TRBJ1-1; D not resolved. CDR1 and CDR2 (germline): MDHEN, SYDVKM. The CDR3 is made up of 12 amino acids. Deletions cut 6 bases from V and 5 bases from J, with 10 bases between.

The rearrangement joins TRBV14 to TRBJ2-5, with a tentative D call TRBD2 (6 bases). CDR1 and CDR2 from the germline V gene are SGHDN and FVKESK. The CDR3 loop spans 16 amino acids. V lost 4 bases to trimming and J lost 5 bases, with 20 bases between them. In DNA form, the CDR3 reads TGTGCCAGCAGCCGGGGATTTACGGGGGTTGACGAGACCCAGTACTTC. Translated: CASSRGFTGVDETQYF. Full variable domain (remainder filled in from reference TRBV14 and TRBJ2-5): EAGVTQFPSHSVIEKGQTVTLRCDPISGHDNLYWYRRVMGKEIKFLLHFVKESKQDESGMPNNRFLAERTGGTYSTLKVQPAELEDSGVYFCASSRGFTGVDETQYFGPGTRLLVL.

This chain connects TRBV2 to TRBJ2-7; a weak D match, TRBD1 (5 bases). The V gene lost 5 bases and the J gene lost 1 base, with 12 bases spanning the gap. The length of the CDR3 is 14 residues. Germline loops: CDR1 SNHLY, CDR2 FYNNEI. The CDR3 DNA reads TGTGCCAGCAGTCCGACAGAACTTTCCTACGAGCAGTACTTC. Its protein product is CASSPTELSYEQYF.

This chain connects TRBV15 to TRBJ1-1, with D tentatively TRBD1 (5 bases). Between the trimmed V and J ends, which lost 1 base and 4 bases, there was a span of 22 bases. CDR1 LNHNV and CDR2 YYDKDF come from the germline V gene (reference sequence). The length of the CDR3 is 18 residues. CDR3 coding DNA: TGTGCCACCAGCAGAGTCTTTGGGGTAGGGGCCAGGATCACTGAAGCTTTCTTT. Translating gives CATSRVFGVGARITEAFF.

This clone was observed a few times. The chain couples TRBV5-1 to TRBJ2-7; TRBD2 matches 7 bases. Germline V lookup: CDR1 SGHRS, CDR2 YFSETQ. V was clipped by 4 bases and J by 4 bases; unmatched bases: 8. The CDR3 totals 14 residues. CDR3 nucleotides: TGCGCCAGCAGCATCTTAGCGGGCGCATACGAGCAGTACTTC. This gives the protein CASSILAGAYEQYF.

The chain is built from TRBV7-3 and TRBJ2-1; perhaps TRBD2 as D (6 bases). Per germline, CDR1 SGHTA and CDR2 FQGTGA. CDR3 length equals 13 residues. The V end lost 5 bases, the J end lost 10 bases, and 15 bases lay between the germline ends. The DNA of the CDR3 is TGTGCCAGCAGCACGGGACTCCGACAGGAGCAGTTCTTC. Its protein is CASSTGLRQEQFF.

For the CDR3, the DNA is TGTGCCAGCAGTGAAAAGTGGAGGAGCCGACAGTACTTC. Its protein is CASSEKWRSRQYF. The V call is TRBV6-1, the J call TRBJ2-7, with D perhaps TRBD2 (5 bases). Trimming took 2 bases from V and 10 from J, leaving 15 bases between them. This CDR3 contains 13 residues. CDR1 is MNHNS, CDR2 SASEGT, per germline.

This chain connects TRBV7-9 to TRBJ2-6; D unresolved. The CDR3 is 15 amino acids. Germline lookup yields CDR1 SEHNR and CDR2 FQNEAQ (reference sequence). The V end was cut by 3 bases, the J end by 0 bases, with 6 bases between. The CDR3 DNA is TGTGCCAGCAGCTTTTACGGCTCTGGGGCCAACGTCCTGACTTTC. Encoded protein: CASSFYGSGANVLTF.

CDR3 sequence (DNA): TGCGCCAGCAGCCGCGGCCTTGGGCAGTTCACAGATACGCAGTATTTT. This codes for CASSRGLGQFTDTQYF. This chain joins TRBV5-1 and TRBJ2-3; D is unresolved. CDR1 and CDR2 from the germline V gene are SGHRS and YFSETQ. The CDR3 has 16 amino acids. V lost 4 bases and J lost 2, with 17 bases in between.

J is TRBJ2-2 and V is TRBV6-1; D remains unclear. This CDR3 is built from 14 residues. Trimming shortened V by 8 bases and J by 5 bases, and 15 bases separated the two germline ends. Germline loops: CDR1 MNHNS, CDR2 SASEGT. As DNA, the CDR3 is TGTGCCAGCGCGACCTTTCGAGAAACCGGGGAGCTGTTTTTT. Translating it yields CASATFRETGELFF.

This sequence joins TRBV7-2 and TRBJ1-1; unclear D gene. The germline V gene encodes CDR1 SGHTA and CDR2 FQGNSA. This CDR3 spans 14 amino acids. Trimming removed 1 base from V and 5 bases from J, with 11 bases in between. The CDR3 region has the DNA TGTGCCAGCAGCTTAGGAGTAGGGTGGACTGAAGCTTTCTTT. Translated: CASSLGVGWTEAFF.